This T cell receptor (beta chain) is drawn from a study of sequential checkpoint blockade in melanoma. Overall study: Patients were randomized 1:1 to nivolumab-then-ipilimumab or ipilimumab-then-nivolumab first-line.

Treatment of the sample: randomized to nivolumab then ipilimumab (arm A) or the reverse (arm B). Germline assignment: CDR1 SQVTM and CDR2 ANQGSEA. The CDR3 sequence is 14 residues long. V dropped 6 bases and J dropped 0; count of bases not matched to a gene: 4. Method: immunoSEQ multiplex PCR; TCRdb's copy keeps in-frame clones and lacks some. Of roughly 3,700 clones listed, roughly 25% are singletons. The TCR was taken from a human donor with melanoma. The sample consisted of tumor tissue (inferred from file names), taken from a patient given nivolumab and ipilimumab in sequence. This rearrangement joins TRBV29-1 to TRBJ1-4, with 7 bases fitting TRBD1. CDR3 DNA: TGCAGCGTACGCGGGACAGCAACTAATGAAAAACTGTTTTTT. Residues: CSVRGTATNEKLFF.